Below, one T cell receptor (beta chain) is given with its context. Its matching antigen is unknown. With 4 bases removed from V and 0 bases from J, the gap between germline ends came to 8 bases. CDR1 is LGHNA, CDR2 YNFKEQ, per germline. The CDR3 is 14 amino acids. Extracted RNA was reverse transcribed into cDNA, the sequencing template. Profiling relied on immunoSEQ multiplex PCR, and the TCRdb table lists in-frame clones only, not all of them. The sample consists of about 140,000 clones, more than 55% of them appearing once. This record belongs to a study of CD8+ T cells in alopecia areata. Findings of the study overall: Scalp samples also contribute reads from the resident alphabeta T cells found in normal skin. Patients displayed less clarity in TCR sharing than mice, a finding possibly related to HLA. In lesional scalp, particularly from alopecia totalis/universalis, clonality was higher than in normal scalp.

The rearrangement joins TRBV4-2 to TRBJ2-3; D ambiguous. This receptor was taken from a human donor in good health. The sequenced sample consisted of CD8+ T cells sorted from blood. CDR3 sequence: CASSPGASTDTQYF. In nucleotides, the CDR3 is TGTGCCAGCAGCCCAGGAGCTAGCACAGATACGCAGTATTTT.